This is a list of T cell receptor beta chains from one sample in a study of CD8 T cells in ankylosing spondylitis. Each CDR3 protein gets one entry after TCRdb re-called the 5' RACE reads with MiXCR. In the table there are some 800,000 distinct CDR3 sequences, 10% to 15% of which are singletons. Sequences were obtained from blood, either unsorted or a sorted T cell fraction (not recorded which). These receptors were obtained from a male donor with ankylosing spondylitis. Each CDR3 is given with its conserved first and last residue. D genes are given only for firm matches. A clone size is listed for some rows: how often the clone was seen (once, few, many), or a class if it is expanded.

J gene	V gene	clone size	D gene	CDR3 length	CDR3 DNA	CDR3 protein
TRBJ2-2	TRBV7-2	.	.	13	TGTGCCAGCAGCTTAGACCCCGGTGGGGAGCTGTTTTTT	CASSLDPGGELFF
TRBJ2-2	TRBV5-1	.	.	14	TGCGCCAGCAGCGTACAGGCGAACACCGGGGAGCTGTTTTTT	CASSVQANTGELFF
TRBJ2-3	TRBV7-2	.	.	14	TGTGCCAGCTCACCGAGAGGGTACACAGATACGCAGTATTTT	CASSPRGYTDTQYF
TRBJ2-7	TRBV7-9	.	TRBD1	15	TGTGCCAGCAGCTTATCCGACAGGGAATCCTACGAGCAGTACTTC	CASSLSDRESYEQYF
TRBJ1-6	TRBV12-3/TRBV12-4	.	.	15	TGTGCCAGCAGTCAGTCATGGAAAACCGATTCACCCCTCCACTTT	CASSQSWKTDSPLHF
TRBJ1-1	TRBV7-8	.	.	14	TGTGCCAGCAGCCTAAGGACACCCTACACTGAAGCTTTCTTT	CASSLRTPYTEAFF
TRBJ2-7	TRBV7-2	few	.	14	TGTGCCAGCAGCTTCAAGGCGGGGACCTACGAGCAGTACTTC	CASSFKAGTYEQYF
TRBJ1-2	TRBV5-1	.	.	17	TGCGCCAGCAGCTTGATCCCCCGGCAGGGTGAACTTTATGGCTACACCTTC	CASSLIPRQGELYGYTF
TRBJ2-7	TRBV27	few	.	13	TGTGCCAGCAGTTCGGGCTACTCCTACGAGCAGTACTTC	CASSSGYSYEQYF
TRBJ1-3	TRBV20-1	.	TRBD1	16	TGCAGTGCTAGAGATTCGACAGGGCTGACTGGAAACACCATATATTTT	CSARDSTGLTGNTIYF
TRBJ1-6	TRBV20-1	few	.	13	TGCAGTGCTACCGGGACACCTTATTCACCCCTCCACTTT	CSATGTPYSPLHF
TRBJ1-2	TRBV11-1	few	.	14	TGTGCCAGCAGCTTAGCGGTGACTAACTATGGCTACACCTTC	CASSLAVTNYGYTF
TRBJ2-1	TRBV12-3/TRBV12-4	few	TRBD2	13	TGTGCCAGCCAGGGACTAGGCGTCGATGAGCAGTTCTTC	CASQGLGVDEQFF
TRBJ2-7	TRBV10-3	.	TRBD1	17	TGTGCCATCAGTGAGTCACTAGGACAGGGGAGTTTCTACGAGCAGTACTTC	CAISESLGQGSFYEQYF
TRBJ2-3	TRBV20-1	few	TRBD1	14	TGCAGCCCAAAGGGGGCAGGAGACACAGATACGCAGTATTTT	CSPKGAGDTDTQYF
TRBJ1-1	TRBV20-1	many	.	13	TGCAGTGCTGCCCCGGATATGAACACTGAAGCTTTCTTT	CSAAPDMNTEAFF